This T cell receptor (beta chain) was documented in a study of T cells in Graves' hyperthyroidism and ophthalmopathy. Study-level background: The initial diagnosis was the point when peripheral blood was collected, ahead of any treatment. Findings of the study overall: Ophthalmopathy and stable hyperthyroidism were told apart by a 13 V-J model.

This clonotype was found many times. Its antigen remains unknown. Germline values: CDR1 SGHKS, CDR2 YYEKEE (reference sequence). There are 16 residues in the CDR3. Unmatched junction bases numbered 6, after V lost 6 bases and J lost 0 bases. Used for diagnoses were clinical symptoms, serum thyroxine and TRAb, thyroid ultrasound and orbital computed tomography. The investigators amplified TCR beta CDR3 regions from RNA transcripts. HTBI primers were used for first-round RT-PCR of the TCR CDR3. TCRdb analysed the multiplex PCR reads with MiXCR anew, one entry per CDR3 protein. The data show roughly 510,000 distinct CDR3 sequences, 20% to 25% seen once.

The receptor comes from a man aged 18 to 35 with Graves' hyperthyroidism. The material sequenced was blood. The rearrangement uses TRBV5-5 and TRBJ1-5; 10 nucleotides line up with TRBD1. The CDR3 spells CASTGTGDYSNQPQHF. The CDR3 DNA sequence: TGTGCCAGCACCGGGACAGGGGATTATAGCAATCAGCCCCAGCATTTT.